These 14 T cell receptor beta chains originate from one sample sequenced in a study of CD8 T cells in ankylosing spondylitis. MiXCR, applied by TCRdb to the 5' RACE reads, yields one record per CDR3 protein. There are approximately 300,000 distinct CDR3 sequences in the sample; 20% occur only once, and under 8.5% lies in the top ten. Sequencing was carried out using blood, either unsorted or a sorted T cell fraction (not recorded which). These receptors all come from a male donor with ankylosing spondylitis or in good health (not recorded which).

J is TRBJ2-5 and V is TRBV4-1, with D tentatively TRBD1 (6 bases). Trimming shortened V by 0 bases and J by 4 bases, and 15 bases separated the two germline ends. CDR3 length: 16 amino acids. Germline V gene lookup returns CDR1 MGHRA and CDR2 YSYEKL. The DNA for the CDR3 is TGCGCCAGCAGCCAAGACCCCGGGACAATAGTAGAGACCCAGTACTTC. Its protein is CASSQDPGTIVETQYF.

This clonotype occurred many times. This chain joins TRBV12-3 or TRBV12-4 and TRBJ2-1; D perhaps matches TRBD2 (6 bases). V lost 7 bases to trimming and J lost 3 bases, with 16 bases between them. CDR3 length: 15 amino acids. The CDR3 here is CASTPSGVDYNEQFF. The CDR3 bases are TGTGCCAGCACCCCCTCGGGAGTAGACTACAATGAGCAGTTCTTC.

This clonotype appeared many times. The rearrangement joins TRBV12-3 or TRBV12-4 to TRBJ2-3; 10 bases align to TRBD1. This CDR3 is built from 14 residues. J gave up 6 bases and V 5 bases, and 5 bases lay outside the gene matches. DNA of the CDR3: TGTGCCAGCAGTCTAGGACAGGGGGAGGATACGCAGTATTTT. This translates into CASSLGQGEDTQYF.

As to this clonotype: One end of the junction does not line up with germline, which may come from a read error. The chain uses TRBV5-1 and TRBJ2-3; TRBD1 matches at 7 bases. The CDR3 extends over 15 amino acids. Germline CDR1 is SGHRS and CDR2 is YFSETQ. CDR3 sequence: CGSSLGQTSTDTQYF. The CDR3 bases are TGCGGCAGCAGCTTGGGACAGACTAGCACAGATACGCAGTATTTT. Full variable domain (remainder filled in from reference TRBV5-1 and TRBJ2-3): KAGVTQTPRYLIKTRGQQVTLSCSPISGHRSVSWYQQTPGQGLQFLFEYFSETQRNKGNFPGRFSGRQFSNSRSEMNVSTLELGDSALYLCGSSLGQTSTDTQYFGPGTRLTVL.

The chain links TRBV10-3 to TRBJ2-1; 8 bases line up with TRBD2. V lost 4 bases to trimming and J lost 6 bases; unmatched junction nucleotides: 8. CDR1 ENHRY and CDR2 SYGVKD come from the germline V gene. The CDR3 covers 15 residues. The CDR3 sequence: CAISGILAGSNEQFF. The CDR3 bases are TGTGCCATCAGTGGGATATTAGCGGGAAGCAATGAGCAGTTCTTC.

This chain uses TRBV5-1 with TRBJ2-3; no firm D call. This CDR3 spans 16 amino acids. CDR1 is SGHRS and CDR2 is YFSETQ in the germline V gene. Trimming removed 0 bases at V and 0 bases at J, with 11 bases between. In DNA, the CDR3 is TGCGCCAGCAGCTTGGCGCTCTCAGCTAGCACAGATACGCAGTATTTT. It encodes CASSLALSASTDTQYF.

This clonotype was counted a few times. The DNA is omitted, as the CDR3 cannot be located on it reliably, and the CDR3 follows TCRdb's listing. This rearrangement joins TRBV28 to TRBJ2-5; the DNA was not compared with TRBD2, the D call given in the table. The CDR3 length is 16 residues, termini included. The germline V gene encodes CDR1 MDHEN and CDR2 SYDVKM. The CDR3 loop reads CASSSSTSGTKETQYF.

This clonotype has a handful of counts. The J gene is TRBJ2-1, the V gene TRBV2; possibly TRBD1 for D (6 bases). With 5 bases removed from V and 9 bases from J, the gap between germline ends came to 20 bases. CDR1 is SNHLY, CDR2 FYNNEI, per germline. This CDR3 comprises 15 residues. CDR3 sequence (DNA): TGTGCCAGCAGTCCAGACAGGATTGCAATGGGTGAGCAGTTCTTC. It encodes CASSPDRIAMGEQFF.

This clonotype was counted between two and nine times. V usage is TRBV5-5 and J usage is TRBJ2-1, with D perhaps being TRBD1 or TRBD2 (5 bases each). Germline V gives CDR1 SGHKS, CDR2 YYEKEE (reference sequence). The V end lost 0 bases, the J end lost 0 bases, and 10 bases lay between the germline ends. CDR3 length: 16 amino acids. The CDR3, as DNA: TGTGCCAGCAGCTTGGCCGGGACCCCCTCCTACAATGAGCAGTTCTTC. This codes for CASSLAGTPSYNEQFF.

This clonotype was seen a few times. V gene TRBV5-1 combines with J gene TRBJ2-1; TRBD1 matches at 7 bases. Germline trimming cut 4 bases from V and 3 bases from J; bases unmatched to any gene: 7. From germline, CDR1 is SGHRS and CDR2 YFSETQ. The CDR3 length is 15 residues. DNA for the CDR3: TGCGCCAGCAGCCAGTCGGACAGGTACTACAATGAGCAGTTCTTC. This codes for CASSQSDRYYNEQFF.

This clonotype was observed a handful of times. The gene calls are TRBV29-1 and TRBJ2-3; D gene uncertain. Looked up from germline, CDR1 is SQVTM and CDR2 is ANQGSEA. Trimming shortened V by 0 bases and J by 1 base, and 8 bases separated the two germline ends. The CDR3 extends over 14 amino acids. The CDR3: CSVEEGKGTDTQYF. DNA of the CDR3: TGCAGCGTTGAAGAAGGCAAAGGCACAGATACGCAGTATTTT.

This chain connects TRBV6-4 to TRBJ1-2, with TRBD1 as a possible D gene (5 bases). The germline gives CDR1 MRHNA, CDR2 SNTAGT. The CDR3 is made up of 15 amino acids. The V end lost 7 bases, the J end lost 1 base, and 16 bases lay between the germline ends. The chain's CDR3 is CASKQDGGYNYGYTF. Written as DNA, the CDR3 is TGTGCCAGCAAACAGGACGGCGGATATAACTATGGCTACACCTTC.

This clonotype was picked up a small number of times. This chain connects TRBV12-5 to TRBJ2-5; 8 bases fit TRBD2. Per the germline V gene, CDR1 is LGHNT and CDR2 is FRNRAP. The CDR3 is 14 amino acids. Trimming took 1 base from V and 4 from J; bases not matched to a gene: 2. The DNA for the CDR3 is TGTGCTAGTGGTTTGGCCCTAGCGGGAGAGACCCAGTACTTC. It encodes CASGLALAGETQYF.

V gene TRBV16 combines with J gene TRBJ2-1; 7 bases line up with TRBD2. There are 12 residues in the CDR3. In germline, CDR1 is KGHSY, CDR2 FQNENV. The junction had 4 bases not matched to a gene; V was cut back by 7 bases and J by 7 bases. CDR3 loop: CASNPGGNEQFF. The DNA for the CDR3 is TGTGCCAGCAACCCCGGGGGGAATGAGCAGTTCTTC.